This T cell receptor (beta chain) was obtained from a study of T cells after yellow fever vaccination. Germline CDR1 reads SGHRS; CDR2 reads YFSETQ. The CDR3 contains 19 residues. J lost 6 bases, V lost 4 bases, and 15 bases had no gene match. This clonotype has more than one count but fewer than ten. TCRdb redid the calling of the 5' RACE reads with MiXCR, one entry per CDR3 protein. The profile covers 250,000 to 300,000 distinct CDR3 sequences, with roughly 13% appearing a single time and 0.4% to 0.65% taken by the ten largest. The rearrangement uses TRBV5-1 and TRBJ2-1, with TRBD2 matching 14 bases. The clonotype was recovered from a young man who received the YFV17D yellow fever vaccine. Sequencing used CD4+ T cells sorted from PBMCs, obtained 45 days after the yellow fever booster vaccination. DNA of the CDR3: TGCGCCAGCAGCCTGCTCCCCGGGACTAGCGGGAGACTTGGCAATGAGCAGTTCTTC. This gives the protein CASSLLPGTSGRLGNEQFF.